Presented here are 3 T cell receptor beta chains from one specimen sequenced in a study of blood T cell repertoires in COVID-19. TCRdb's copy holds only in-frame clones and misses some; the assay was immunoSEQ multiplex PCR. The sample carries a few hundred thousand clones, around nine tenths recorded once. The sequenced sample consisted of peripheral blood. All receptors derive from a woman aged 40 to 55 who had recovered from COVID-19.

The chain carries TRBV3-1 (or the pseudogene TRBV3-2) and TRBJ2-2, with 11 bases that match TRBD2. The V gene's germline CDR1 is LGHDT and CDR2 YNNKEL (reference sequence). Trimming took 2 bases from V and 5 from J; bases not matched to a gene: 1. This CDR3 is built from 15 residues. The CDR3 region has the DNA TGTGCCAGCAGCCAAAGACTAGCGGGAACCGGGGAGCTGTTTTTT. Its translation is CASSQRLAGTGELFF.

This clone was detected once. Here the CDR3 DNA reads TGTGCCAGCTCACCAGGGCTAGCGGACACAGATACGCAGTATTTT. Residues: CASSPGLADTDTQYF. This chain joins TRBV18 and TRBJ2-3, with TRBD2 identical over 7 bases. Trimming at V came to 2 bases and at J to 2 bases, leaving 4 bases not matched to a gene. The V gene's germline CDR1 is KGHSH and CDR2 LQKENI. The CDR3 runs 15 residues.

The chain employs TRBV30 and TRBJ2-7; tentative D call: TRBD2 (5 bases). The CDR3 runs 13 residues. With 0 bases removed from V and 3 bases from J, the gap between germline ends came to 9 bases. Germline V gives CDR1 GTSNPN, CDR2 SVGIG (reference sequence). The CDR3 DNA follows: TGTGCCTGGAGTGTCGGAGGCATCTACGAGCAGTACTTC. It specifies CAWSVGGIYEQYF.